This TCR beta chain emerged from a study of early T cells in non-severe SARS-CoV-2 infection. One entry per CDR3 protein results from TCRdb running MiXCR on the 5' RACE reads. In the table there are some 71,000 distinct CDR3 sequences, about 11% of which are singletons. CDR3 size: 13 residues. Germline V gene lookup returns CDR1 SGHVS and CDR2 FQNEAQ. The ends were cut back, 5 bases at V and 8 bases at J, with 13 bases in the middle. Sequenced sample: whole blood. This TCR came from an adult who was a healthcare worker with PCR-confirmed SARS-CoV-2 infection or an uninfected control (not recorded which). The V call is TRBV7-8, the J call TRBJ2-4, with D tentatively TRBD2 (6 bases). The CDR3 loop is CASSTRLGDIQYF. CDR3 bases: TGTGCCAGCAGCACGCGACTAGGCGACATTCAGTACTTC.